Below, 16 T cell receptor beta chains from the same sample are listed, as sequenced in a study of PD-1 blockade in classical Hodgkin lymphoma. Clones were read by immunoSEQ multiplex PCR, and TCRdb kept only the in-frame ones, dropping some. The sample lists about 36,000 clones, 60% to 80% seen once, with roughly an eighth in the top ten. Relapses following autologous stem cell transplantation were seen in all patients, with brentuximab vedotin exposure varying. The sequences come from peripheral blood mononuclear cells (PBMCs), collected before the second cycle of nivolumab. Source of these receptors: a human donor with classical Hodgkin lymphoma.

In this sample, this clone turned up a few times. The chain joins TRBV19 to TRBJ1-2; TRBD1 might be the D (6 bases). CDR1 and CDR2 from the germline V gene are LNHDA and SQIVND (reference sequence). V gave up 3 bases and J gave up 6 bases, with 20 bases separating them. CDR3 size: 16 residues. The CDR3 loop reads CASSIRSRGRRDGYTF. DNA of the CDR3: TGTGCCAGTAGTATTAGGTCGCGGGGGCGCAGGGATGGCTACACCTTC. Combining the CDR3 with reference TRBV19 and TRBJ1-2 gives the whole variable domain DGGITQSPKYLFRKEGQNVTLSCEQNLNHDAMYWYRQDPGQGLRLIYYSQIVNDFQKGDIAEGYSVSREKKESFPLTVTSAQKNPTAFYLCASSIRSRGRRDGYTFGSGTRLTVV.

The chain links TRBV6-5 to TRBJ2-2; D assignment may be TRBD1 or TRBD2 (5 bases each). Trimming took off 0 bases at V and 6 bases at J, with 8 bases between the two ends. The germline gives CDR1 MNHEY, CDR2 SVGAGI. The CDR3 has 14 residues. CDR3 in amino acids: CASSYSRGAGELFF. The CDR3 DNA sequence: TGTGCCAGCAGTTACTCGAGAGGGGCCGGGGAGCTGTTTTTT.

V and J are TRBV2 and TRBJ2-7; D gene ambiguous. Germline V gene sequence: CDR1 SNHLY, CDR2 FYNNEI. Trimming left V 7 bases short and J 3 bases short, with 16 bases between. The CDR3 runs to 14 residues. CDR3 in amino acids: CASKSAAPDYEQYF. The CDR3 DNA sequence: TGTGCCAGCAAATCGGCAGCTCCGGACTACGAGCAGTACTTC.

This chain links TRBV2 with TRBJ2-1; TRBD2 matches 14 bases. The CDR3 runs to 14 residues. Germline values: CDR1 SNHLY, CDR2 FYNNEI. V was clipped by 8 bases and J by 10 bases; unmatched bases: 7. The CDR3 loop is CASWGTSGRGEQFF. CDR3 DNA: TGTGCCAGCTGGGGGACTAGCGGGAGAGGGGAGCAGTTCTTC.

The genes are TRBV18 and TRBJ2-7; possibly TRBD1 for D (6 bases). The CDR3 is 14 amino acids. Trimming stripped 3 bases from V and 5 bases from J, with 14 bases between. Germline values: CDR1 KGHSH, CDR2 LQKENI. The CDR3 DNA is TGTGCCAGCTCACCGGGGACACAACGGAACGAGCAGTACTTC. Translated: CASSPGTQRNEQYF.

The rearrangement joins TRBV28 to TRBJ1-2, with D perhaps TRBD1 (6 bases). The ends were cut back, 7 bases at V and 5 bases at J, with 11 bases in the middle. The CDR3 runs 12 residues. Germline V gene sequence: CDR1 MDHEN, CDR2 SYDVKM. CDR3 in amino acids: CASNRVRYGYTF. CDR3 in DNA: TGTGCCAGCAACAGGGTGAGGTATGGCTACACCTTC.

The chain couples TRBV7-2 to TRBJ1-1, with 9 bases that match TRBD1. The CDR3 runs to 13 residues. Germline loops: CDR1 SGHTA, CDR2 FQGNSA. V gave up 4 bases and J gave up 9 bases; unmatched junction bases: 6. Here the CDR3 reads CASSYGQGRKAFF. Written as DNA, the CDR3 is TGTGCCAGCAGCTATGGACAGGGGAGGAAAGCTTTCTTT.

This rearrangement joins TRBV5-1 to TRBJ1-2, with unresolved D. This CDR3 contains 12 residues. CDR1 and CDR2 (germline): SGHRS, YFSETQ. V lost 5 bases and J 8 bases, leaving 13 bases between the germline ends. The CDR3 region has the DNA TGCGCCAGCAGGGTGCCCCCCGGGGGCTACACCTTC. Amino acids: CASRVPPGGYTF. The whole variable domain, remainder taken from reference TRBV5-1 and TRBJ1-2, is KAGVTQTPRYLIKTRGQQVTLSCSPISGHRSVSWYQQTPGQGLQFLFEYFSETQRNKGNFPGRFSGRQFSNSRSEMNVSTLELGDSALYLCASRVPPGGYTFGSGTRLTVV.

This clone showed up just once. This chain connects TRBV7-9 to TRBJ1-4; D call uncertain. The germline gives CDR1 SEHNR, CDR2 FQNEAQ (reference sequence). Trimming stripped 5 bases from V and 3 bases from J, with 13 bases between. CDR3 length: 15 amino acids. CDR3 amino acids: CASSEAGFANEKLFF. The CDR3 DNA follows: TGTGCCAGCAGCGAAGCGGGGTTTGCTAATGAAAAACTGTTTTTT.

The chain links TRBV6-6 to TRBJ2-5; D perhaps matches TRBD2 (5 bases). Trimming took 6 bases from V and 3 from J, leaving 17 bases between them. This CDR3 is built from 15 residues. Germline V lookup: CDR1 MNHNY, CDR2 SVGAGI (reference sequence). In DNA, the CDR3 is TGTGCCAGCAGCCCGACCCGGACTGGTAAAGAGACCCAGTACTTC. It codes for CASSPTRTGKETQYF.

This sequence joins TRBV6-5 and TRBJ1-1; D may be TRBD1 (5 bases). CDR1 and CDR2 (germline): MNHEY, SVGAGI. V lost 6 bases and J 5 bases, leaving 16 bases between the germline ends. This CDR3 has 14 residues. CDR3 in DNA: TGTGCCAGCAGGGTTGGGGCGGGTCGAACTGAAGCTTTCTTT. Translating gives CASRVGAGRTEAFF.

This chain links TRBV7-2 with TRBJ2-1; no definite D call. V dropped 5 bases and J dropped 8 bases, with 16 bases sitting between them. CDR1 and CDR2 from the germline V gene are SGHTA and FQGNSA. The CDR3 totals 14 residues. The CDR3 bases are TGTGCCAGCAGCCCTAGTCGGGTATCGTATGAGCAGTTCTTC. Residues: CASSPSRVSYEQFF.

This CDR3 reads CASSQDQMVYEQYF. CDR3 nucleotide sequence: TGCGCCAGCAGCCAGGACCAAATGGTCTACGAGCAGTACTTC. The chain recombines TRBV4-1 with TRBJ2-7; D unresolved. The germline CDR1 and CDR2 sequences are MGHRA and YSYEKL. CDR3 length equals 14 residues. V was pared by 3 bases and J by 3 bases, with 12 bases between.

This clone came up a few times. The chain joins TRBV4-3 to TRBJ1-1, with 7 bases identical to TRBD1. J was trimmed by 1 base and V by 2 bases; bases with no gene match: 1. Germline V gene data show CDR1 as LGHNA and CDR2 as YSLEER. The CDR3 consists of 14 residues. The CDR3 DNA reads TGCGCCAGCAGCCAACGGGACAGGAACACTGAAGCTTTCTTT. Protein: CASSQRDRNTEAFF.

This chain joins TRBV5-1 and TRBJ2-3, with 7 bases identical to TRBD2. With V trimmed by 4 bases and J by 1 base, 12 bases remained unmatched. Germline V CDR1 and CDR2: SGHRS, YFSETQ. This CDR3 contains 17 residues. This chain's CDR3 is CASSQEGAGVGTDTQYF. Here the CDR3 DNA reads TGCGCCAGCAGCCAGGAGGGTGCGGGAGTCGGCACAGATACGCAGTATTTT. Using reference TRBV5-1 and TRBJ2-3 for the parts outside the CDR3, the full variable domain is KAGVTQTPRYLIKTRGQQVTLSCSPISGHRSVSWYQQTPGQGLQFLFEYFSETQRNKGNFPGRFSGRQFSNSRSEMNVSTLELGDSALYLCASSQEGAGVGTDTQYFGPGTRLTVL.

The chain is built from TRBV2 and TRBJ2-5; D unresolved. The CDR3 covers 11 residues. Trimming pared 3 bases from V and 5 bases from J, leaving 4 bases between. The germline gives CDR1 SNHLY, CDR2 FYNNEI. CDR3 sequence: CASSEWETQYF. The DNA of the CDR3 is TGTGCCAGCAGTGAGTGGGAGACCCAGTACTTC.